The 32 T cell receptor beta chains reported below all come from one sample, sequenced in a study of cytomegalovirus exposure and HLA in healthy donors. Researchers ran the PCR with 60 Vbeta and 13 Jbeta primers. Sequencing was performed with immunoSEQ multiplex PCR; in TCRdb, only in-frame clones are kept and a portion is missing. The table records 200,000 to 300,000 clones, around 83% of them present only once. The sample comprised PBMCs. Source of these receptors: a girl aged 2-10 years in good health and CMV-seronegative.

CDR3 sequence: CASAPSGYQPQHF. The CDR3 DNA follows: TGTGCTAGTGCCCCCTCGGGATATCAGCCCCAGCATTTT. This rearrangement joins TRBV12-5 to TRBJ1-5; D remains unclear. The CDR3 is 13 amino acids. Trimming removed 7 bases at V and 5 bases at J, with 12 bases between. CDR1 is LGHNT, CDR2 FRNRAP, per germline.

The chain couples TRBV4-2 to TRBJ2-7, with D tentatively TRBD2 (5 bases). The CDR3 contains 12 residues. Germline V gene lookup returns CDR1 LGHNA and CDR2 YNFKEQ. Trimming stripped 0 bases from V and 5 bases from J, with 5 bases between. CDR3 amino acids: CASSQELDEQYF. The CDR3 DNA sequence: TGTGCCAGCAGCCAAGAACTAGACGAGCAGTACTTC.

This clone was counted a few times. This CDR3 is also generated by other DNA sequences in the sample. The chain recombines TRBV5-1 with TRBJ1-1, with 9 bases matching TRBD1. J was trimmed by 3 bases and V by 0 bases; bases with no gene match: 0. CDR1 and CDR2 (germline): SGHRS, YFSETQ. The CDR3 has 14 residues. The CDR3 DNA reads TGCGCCAGCAGCTTGGGGACAGGGGACACTGAAGCTTTCTTT. Amino acid sequence: CASSLGTGDTEAFF.

This chain links TRBV23-1 with TRBJ2-3, with 9 bases identical to TRBD1. TRBV23-1 is an open reading frame, and its role is uncertain. V was pared by 7 bases and J by 0 bases, with 8 bases of the junction left unmatched. The length of the CDR3 is 16 residues. DNA for the CDR3: TGCGCCAGCACCAGGGACAGGGTCTACAGCACAGATACGCAGTATTTT. Protein product: CASTRDRVYSTDTQYF.

The chain links TRBV30 to TRBJ2-1; 8 positions agree with TRBD1. The CDR3 runs to 15 residues. Germline V gives CDR1 GTSNPN, CDR2 SVGIG (reference sequence). V dropped 5 bases and J dropped 4; count of bases not matched to a gene: 10. In nucleotides, the CDR3 is TGTGCCTGGGGACGCGACAGGGGCAAATACAATGAGCAGTTCTTC. It codes for CAWGRDRGKYNEQFF.

This clone was seen only once. This chain joins TRBV11-2 and TRBJ1-2; D uncertain. The CDR3 has 12 residues. V was shortened by 5 bases and J by 5 bases, with 9 bases between the two germline ends. CDR1 SGHAT and CDR2 FQNNGV come from the germline V gene. The CDR3 is CASSPPQYGYTF. CDR3 nucleotides: TGTGCCAGCAGCCCCCCTCAGTATGGCTACACCTTC.

The chain has TRBV6-1 and TRBJ2-7; D possibly corresponds to TRBD2 (5 bases). This CDR3 has 12 amino acids. From germline, CDR1 is MNHNS and CDR2 SASEGT. Trimming removed 5 bases from V and 5 bases from J, with 10 bases in between. CDR3 protein: CASSNMRDEQYF. CDR3 coding DNA: TGTGCCAGCAGTAATATGAGGGACGAGCAGTACTTC.

The CDR3 coding sequence is TGTGCCAGTAGGAAATATACCGGGACAGGGAAAGAGACCCAGTACTTC. Its translation is CASRKYTGTGKETQYF. The chain joins TRBV19 to TRBJ2-5; 9 bases map to TRBD1. Germline values: CDR1 LNHDA, CDR2 SQIVND (reference sequence). Trimming at V came to 6 bases and at J to 3 bases, leaving 11 bases not matched to a gene. The CDR3 spans 16 residues.

This clone has only a few counts. The V call is TRBV5-5, the J call TRBJ2-5; no clear D gene. V was clipped by 0 bases and J by 5 bases, with 8 bases between them. CDR1 and CDR2 from the germline V gene are SGHKS and YYEKEE (reference sequence). The CDR3 loop spans 13 amino acids. The CDR3 coding sequence is TGTGCCAGCAGCTTGGAATTCGGGGAGACCCAGTACTTC. Translation: CASSLEFGETQYF.

The chain has TRBV11-2 and TRBJ2-3; 8 bases align to TRBD2. This CDR3 has 16 amino acids. CDR1 and CDR2 from the germline V gene are SGHAT and FQNNGV. V trimming: 5 bases; J trimming: 0 bases; junction bases outside the gene matches: 7. The CDR3 DNA is TGTGCCAGCAGCCTCCGACTAGCGCTGAGCACAGATACGCAGTATTTT. It encodes CASSLRLALSTDTQYF.

The chain couples TRBV5-5 to TRBJ1-1; no clear D. The V end was cut by 0 bases, the J end by 0 bases, with 12 bases between. The length of the CDR3 is 16 residues. CDR1 is SGHKS, CDR2 YYEKEE, per germline (reference sequence). Written as DNA, the CDR3 is TGTGCCAGCAGCTTGGTGTCTGGGCTCGTGAACACTGAAGCTTTCTTT. Its translation: CASSLVSGLVNTEAFF.

The J gene is TRBJ1-6, the V gene TRBV7-3, with TRBD1 identical over 8 bases. The V and J ends lost 5 bases and 10 bases, in that order; junction bases with no gene match: 16. The CDR3 contains 17 residues. Germline loops: CDR1 SGHTA, CDR2 FQGTGA. The CDR3 coding sequence is TGTGCCAGCAGCCAAAAATCCCCTGGACAGGGAAGGTCACCCCTCCACTTT. Protein sequence: CASSQKSPGQGRSPLHF.

The genes are TRBV7-9 and TRBJ2-7; D may be TRBD1 (6 bases). With 3 bases removed from V and 4 bases from J, the gap between germline ends came to 10 bases. Germline CDR1 is SEHNR and CDR2 is FQNEAQ (reference sequence). The CDR3 is made up of 13 amino acids. CDR3 residues: CASSFSRGYEQYF. CDR3 DNA: TGTGCCAGCAGCTTTAGCAGGGGTTACGAGCAGTACTTC.

This rearrangement joins TRBV27 to TRBJ2-5, with 7 bases lining up with TRBD1. Germline V gene data show CDR1 as MNHEY and CDR2 as SMNVEV (reference sequence). The CDR3 totals 13 residues. V trimming: 8 bases; J trimming: 5 bases; junction bases outside the gene matches: 8. CDR3 loop: CASSNRGTETQYF. CDR3 DNA sequence: TGTGCCAGCTCCAACAGGGGAACGGAGACCCAGTACTTC.

This chain connects TRBV6-6 to TRBJ2-5, with 8 bases that match TRBD2. V lost 5 bases to trimming and J lost 3 bases; unmatched junction nucleotides: 2. Germline V lookup: CDR1 MNHNY, CDR2 SVGAGI (reference sequence). This CDR3 has 13 amino acids. The chain's CDR3 is CASSQTSEETQYF. DNA for the CDR3: TGTGCCAGCAGTCAGACTAGCGAAGAGACCCAGTACTTC.

The gene calls are TRBV30 and TRBJ2-5, with D hard to call. This CDR3 has 11 amino acids. Trimming cost V 6 bases and J 5 bases, with 10 bases left between them. Germline V CDR1 and CDR2: GTSNPN, SVGIG (reference sequence). The CDR3: CACLKMETQYF. CDR3 bases: TGTGCCTGCCTTAAAATGGAGACCCAGTACTTC.

This sequence joins TRBV11-2 and TRBJ2-5, with D possibly matching TRBD2 (6 bases). V was cut by 5 bases and J by 7 bases, with 17 bases left in between. The germline V gene encodes CDR1 SGHAT and CDR2 FQNNGV. This CDR3 contains 14 residues. The CDR3 DNA sequence: TGTGCCAGCAGCGCCGCCGGGGGAGCGGGGACCCAGTACTTC. Its protein product is CASSAAGGAGTQYF.

The chain combines TRBV6-1 with TRBJ1-5; 8 bases are a match to TRBD1. Germline CDR1 and CDR2: MNHNS and SASEGT. The CDR3 has 12 residues. V dropped 11 bases and J dropped 9; count of bases not matched to a gene: 9. CDR3 nucleotide sequence: TGTGCCGGCGGACAGGGTAAAAGGCCCCAGCATTTT. This sequence encodes CAGGQGKRPQHF.

V and J are TRBV7-9 and TRBJ2-5; tentative D call: TRBD2 (5 bases). The CDR3 extends over 16 amino acids. Between the trimmed V and J ends, which lost 5 bases and 0 bases, there was a span of 16 bases. CDR1 and CDR2 (germline): SEHNR, FQNEAQ (reference sequence). For the CDR3, the DNA is TGTGCCAGCAGCCACGCTGGATCGGACTACCAAGAGACCCAGTACTTC. It translates to CASSHAGSDYQETQYF.

V and J are TRBV19 and TRBJ1-5, with D maybe TRBD1 (6 bases). The germline V gene encodes CDR1 LNHDA and CDR2 SQIVND (reference sequence). V was shortened by 5 bases and J by 0 bases, with 14 bases between the two germline ends. The CDR3 length is 16 residues. DNA of the CDR3: TGTGCCAGTAGTGTTTACGGACAGTTTAGCAATCAGCCCCAGCATTTT. Translated, it gives CASSVYGQFSNQPQHF.

The V and J genes are TRBV7-8 and TRBJ1-3; no clear D gene. The V and J ends lost 5 bases and 0 bases respectively, with 17 bases between them. CDR3 length: 17 amino acids. Germline V gene data show CDR1 as SGHVS and CDR2 as FQNEAQ. The CDR3 here is CASSPRRSVSSGNTIYF. As DNA, the CDR3 is TGTGCCAGCAGCCCCCGTCGTTCGGTGAGCTCTGGAAACACCATATATTTT. The whole variable domain, filled in from reference TRBV7-8 and TRBJ1-3, reads GAGVSQSPRYKVAKRGQDVALRCDPISGHVSLFWYQQALGQGPEFLTYFQNEAQLDKSGLPSDRFFAERPEGSVSTLKIQRTQQEDSAVYLCASSPRRSVSSGNTIYFGEGSWLTVV.

The chain is built from TRBV7-3 and TRBJ1-1, with a tentative D call TRBD1 (5 bases). Germline loops: CDR1 SGHTA, CDR2 FQGTGA. V lost 5 bases, J lost 3 bases, and 10 bases lay in between. The CDR3 is made up of 13 amino acids. CDR3 residues: CASSRGGDTEAFF. In DNA form, the CDR3 reads TGTGCCAGCAGCCGCGGGGGAGACACTGAAGCTTTCTTT.

The chain has TRBV11-2 and TRBJ1-1; D not resolved. V gave up 0 bases and J gave up 1 base, with 3 bases separating them. Germline V gene lookup returns CDR1 SGHAT and CDR2 FQNNGV. The CDR3 has 13 amino acids. In nucleotides, the CDR3 is TGTGCCAGCAGCTTAGACGGGAACACTGAAGCTTTCTTT. It is translated as CASSLDGNTEAFF.

This clone was seen more than once but under ten times. CDR3 sequence (DNA): TGTGCCAGCACCTCGGGAACCTACGAGCAGTACTTC. Translated, it gives CASTSGTYEQYF. The rearrangement joins TRBV6-1 to TRBJ2-7; TRBD2 is a possible D gene (5 bases). Trimming left V 7 bases short and J 2 bases short, with 9 bases between. The CDR3 consists of 12 residues. Looked up from germline, CDR1 is MNHNS and CDR2 is SASEGT.

This rearrangement joins TRBV27 to TRBJ1-6, with 10 bases fitting TRBD1. The germline V gene has CDR1 MNHEY and CDR2 SMNVEV (reference sequence). The CDR3 contains 14 residues. J gave up 7 bases and V 6 bases, and 3 bases lay outside the gene matches. CDR3 nucleotide sequence: TGTGCCAGCAGCGACAGGGGGCGGAATTCACCCCTCCACTTT. Translating gives CASSDRGRNSPLHF.

V and J are TRBV10-3 and TRBJ1-2; D is undetermined. V was trimmed by 1 base and J by 8 bases, leaving 17 bases between them. The CDR3 spans 15 residues. The germline V gene has CDR1 ENHRY and CDR2 SYGVKD. The CDR3 DNA is TGTGCCATCAGTGAGTTGGACCGGGGTCTACAAGGCTACACCTTC. Translation: CAISELDRGLQGYTF.

This chain joins TRBV7-9 and TRBJ2-5; 8 bases line up with TRBD1. The J call is uncertain, as TRBJ2-7 better fits the DNA end. CDR3 length equals 15 residues. CDR1 is SEHNR and CDR2 is FQNEAQ in the germline V gene (reference sequence). CDR3 amino acids: CASSSQDRDGYEQYF. CDR3 DNA: TGTGCCAGCAGCTCCCAGGACAGGGACGGGTACGAGCAGTACTTC.

This chain joins TRBV7-9 and TRBJ2-7, with TRBD1 matching over 8 bases. The CDR3 is made up of 16 amino acids. From germline, CDR1 is SEHNR and CDR2 FQNEAQ (reference sequence). V dropped 0 bases and J dropped 6; count of bases not matched to a gene: 10. CDR3 DNA: TGTGCCAGCAGCTTAGCTCCGGGACAGGAATTGGGCGAGCAGTACTTC. This sequence encodes CASSLAPGQELGEQYF. Variable domain in full (rest from reference TRBV7-9 and TRBJ2-7): DTGVSQNPRHKITKRGQNVTFRCDPISEHNRLYWYRQTLGQGPEFLTYFQNEAQLEKSRLLSDRFSAERPKGSFSTLEIQRTEQGDSAMYLCASSLAPGQELGEQYFGPGTRLTVT.

The J gene is TRBJ2-7, the V gene TRBV7-9, with D tentatively TRBD1 (5 bases). The CDR3 spans 13 residues. V was clipped by 0 bases and J by 6 bases, with 9 bases between them. In germline, CDR1 is SEHNR, CDR2 FQNEAQ (reference sequence). CDR3 nucleotides: TGTGCCAGCAGCTTAGCGCAAGGGGCCGAGCAGTACTTC. Translating it yields CASSLAQGAEQYF.

The V gene is TRBV29-1, the J gene TRBJ2-3; 8 bases line up with TRBD1. The junction had 8 bases not matched to a gene; V was cut back by 6 bases and J by 6 bases. CDR1 and CDR2 from the germline V gene are SQVTM and ANQGSEA. This CDR3 spans 13 amino acids. CDR3: CSVETGERDTQYF. As DNA, the CDR3 is TGCAGCGTAGAGACAGGGGAGAGGGATACGCAGTATTTT.

The chain carries TRBV6-1 and TRBJ2-6; 7 bases line up with TRBD2. In germline, CDR1 is MNHNS, CDR2 SASEGT. Trimming at V came to 6 bases and at J to 0 bases, leaving 2 bases not matched to a gene. This CDR3 spans 15 amino acids. The CDR3 region is CASRGGDSGANVLTF. CDR3 in DNA: TGTGCCAGCAGGGGGGGGGACTCTGGGGCCAACGTCCTGACTTTC.

The gene calls are TRBV27 and TRBJ1-6; D not certain. V lost 3 bases to trimming and J lost 7 bases, with 10 bases between them. CDR1 is MNHEY and CDR2 is SMNVEV in the germline V gene (reference sequence). The CDR3 is 14 residues long. Here the CDR3 reads CASSLVQNNSPLHF. The CDR3 DNA reads TGTGCCAGCAGTTTGGTACAGAACAATTCACCCCTCCACTTT.